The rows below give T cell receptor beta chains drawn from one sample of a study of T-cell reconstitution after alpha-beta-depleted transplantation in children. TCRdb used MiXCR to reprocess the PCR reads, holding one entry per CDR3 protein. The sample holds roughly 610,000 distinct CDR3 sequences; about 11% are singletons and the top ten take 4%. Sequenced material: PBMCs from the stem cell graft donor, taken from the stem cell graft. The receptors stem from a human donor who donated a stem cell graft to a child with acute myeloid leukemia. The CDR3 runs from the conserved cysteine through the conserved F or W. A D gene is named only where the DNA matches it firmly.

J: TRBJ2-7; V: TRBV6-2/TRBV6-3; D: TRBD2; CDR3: CASRTQGLAMGEQYF
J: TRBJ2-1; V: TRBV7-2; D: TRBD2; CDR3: CASSLAPSGSIQISYNEQFF
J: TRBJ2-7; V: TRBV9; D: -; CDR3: CASSVRPSSFSYEQYF
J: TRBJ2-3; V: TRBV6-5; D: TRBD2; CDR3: CASSYAPPGLADTQYF
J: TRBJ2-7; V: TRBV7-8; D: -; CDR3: CASSLTGVPYEQYF
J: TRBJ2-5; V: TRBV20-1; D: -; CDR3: CSATLGSAQETQYF
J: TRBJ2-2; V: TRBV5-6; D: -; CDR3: CASSLNPRDMSYTGELFF
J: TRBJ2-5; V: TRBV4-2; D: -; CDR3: CASSQDNQETQYF
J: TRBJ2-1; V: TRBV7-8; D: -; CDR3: CASSGGLTYNEQFF
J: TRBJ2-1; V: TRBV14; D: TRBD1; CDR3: CASTRDRGSYNEQFF
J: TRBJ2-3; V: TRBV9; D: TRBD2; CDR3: CASSVASGRGTDTQYF
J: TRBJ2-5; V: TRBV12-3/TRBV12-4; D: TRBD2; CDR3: CASSELAGGPETQYF
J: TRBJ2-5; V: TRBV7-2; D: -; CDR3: CASNPRGTFRAQYF
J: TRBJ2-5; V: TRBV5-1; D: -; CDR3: CASSLGPGSETQYF
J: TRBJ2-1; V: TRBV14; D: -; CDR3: CASSQEGPPKGYNEQFF
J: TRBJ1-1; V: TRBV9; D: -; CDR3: CASSVAGSTEAFF
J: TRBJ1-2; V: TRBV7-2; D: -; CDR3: CASSLIMTAYGYTF
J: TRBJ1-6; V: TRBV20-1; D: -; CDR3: CSANLAGTYNSPLHF
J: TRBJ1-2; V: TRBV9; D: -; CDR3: CASSVGRSNYGYTF
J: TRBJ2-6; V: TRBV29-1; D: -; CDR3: CSVGRRGSGANVLTF
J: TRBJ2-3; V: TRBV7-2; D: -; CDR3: CASSLVLLAGADTQYF
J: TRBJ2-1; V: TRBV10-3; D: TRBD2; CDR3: CAISGTAGGFNEQFF
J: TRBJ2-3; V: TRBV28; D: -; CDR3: CASSNRGVVDATDTQYF
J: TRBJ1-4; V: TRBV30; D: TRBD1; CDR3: CAWQLTGNAEKLFF
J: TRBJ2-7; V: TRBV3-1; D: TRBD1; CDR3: CASSPPGRGPYEQYF
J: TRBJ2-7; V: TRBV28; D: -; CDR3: CASGSYGYEQYF
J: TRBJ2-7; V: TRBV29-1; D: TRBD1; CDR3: CSVEDPEGTDSYEQYF
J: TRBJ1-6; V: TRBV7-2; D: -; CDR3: CASSFRGALHF
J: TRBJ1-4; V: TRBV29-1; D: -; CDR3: CSVEAGKGEEKLFF
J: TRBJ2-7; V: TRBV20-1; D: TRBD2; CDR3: CSARSSGRPDLYEQYF
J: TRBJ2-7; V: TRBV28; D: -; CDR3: CASTVGTRSYEQYF
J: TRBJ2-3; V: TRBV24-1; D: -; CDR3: CATSDSKGTDTQYF
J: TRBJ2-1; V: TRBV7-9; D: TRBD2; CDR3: CASSLVGAGGPYNEQFF
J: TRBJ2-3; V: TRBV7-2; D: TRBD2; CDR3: CASSSGTSGPGMDTQYF
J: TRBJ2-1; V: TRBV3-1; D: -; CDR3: CASSQANEQFF
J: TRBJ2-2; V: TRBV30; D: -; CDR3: CAWRETDSNLYTGELFF
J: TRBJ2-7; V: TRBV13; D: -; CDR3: CASSPRLSSYEQYF
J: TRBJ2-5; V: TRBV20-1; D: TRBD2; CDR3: CCAAPGLADPRGETQYF
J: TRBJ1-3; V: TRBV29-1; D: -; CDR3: CSVEEQQGTIYF
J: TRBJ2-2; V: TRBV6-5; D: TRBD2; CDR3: CASSLLAGENGELFF
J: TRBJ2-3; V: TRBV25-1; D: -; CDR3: CASSEHGLSLTQYF
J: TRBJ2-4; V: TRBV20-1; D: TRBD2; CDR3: CSASLAGVGKNIQYF
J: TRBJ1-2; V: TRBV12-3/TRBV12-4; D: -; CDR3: CASTPVANYGYTF
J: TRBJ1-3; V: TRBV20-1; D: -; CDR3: CSAPLLGGNTIYF
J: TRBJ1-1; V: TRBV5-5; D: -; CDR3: CASSSSGTTDEAFF
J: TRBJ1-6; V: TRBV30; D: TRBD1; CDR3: CAWTGGQGSPLHF
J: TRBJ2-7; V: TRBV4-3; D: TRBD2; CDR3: CASRPGASGPYEQYF
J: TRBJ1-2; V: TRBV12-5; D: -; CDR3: CASGPTDRFNYGYTF
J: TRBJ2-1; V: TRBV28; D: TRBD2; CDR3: CASSPREDEQFF
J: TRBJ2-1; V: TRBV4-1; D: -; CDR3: CASSPTHPDWEQFF
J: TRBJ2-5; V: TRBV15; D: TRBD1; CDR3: CATSRPDRAKETQYF
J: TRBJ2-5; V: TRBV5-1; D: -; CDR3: CASSLGPDSRETQYF
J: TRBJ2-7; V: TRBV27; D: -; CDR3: CASSWRDNYEQYF
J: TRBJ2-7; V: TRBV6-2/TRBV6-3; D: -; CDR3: CASRFQGGPSYEQYF
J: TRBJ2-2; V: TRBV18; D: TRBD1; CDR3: CASSPPRTGGNTGELFF
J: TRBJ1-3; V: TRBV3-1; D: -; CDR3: CASSPTGNPGNTIYF
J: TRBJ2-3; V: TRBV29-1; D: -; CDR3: CSVASVRTDTQYF